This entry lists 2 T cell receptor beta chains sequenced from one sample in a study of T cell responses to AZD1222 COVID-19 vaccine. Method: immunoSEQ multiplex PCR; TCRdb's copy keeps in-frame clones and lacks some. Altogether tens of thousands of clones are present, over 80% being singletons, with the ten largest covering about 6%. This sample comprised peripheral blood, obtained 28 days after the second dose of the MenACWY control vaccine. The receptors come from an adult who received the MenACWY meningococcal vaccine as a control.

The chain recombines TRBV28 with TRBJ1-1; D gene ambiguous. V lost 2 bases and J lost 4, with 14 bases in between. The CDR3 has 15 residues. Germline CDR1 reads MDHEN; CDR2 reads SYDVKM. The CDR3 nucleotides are TGTGCCAGCAGTTTAATGTCCCCAGTTAGCACTGAAGCTTTCTTT. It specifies CASSLMSPVSTEAFF.

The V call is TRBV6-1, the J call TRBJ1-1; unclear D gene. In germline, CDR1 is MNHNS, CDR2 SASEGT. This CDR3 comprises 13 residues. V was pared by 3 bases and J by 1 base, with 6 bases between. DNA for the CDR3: TGTGCCAGCAGTGAGAGTAGGAACACTGAAGCTTTCTTT. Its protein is CASSESRNTEAFF.